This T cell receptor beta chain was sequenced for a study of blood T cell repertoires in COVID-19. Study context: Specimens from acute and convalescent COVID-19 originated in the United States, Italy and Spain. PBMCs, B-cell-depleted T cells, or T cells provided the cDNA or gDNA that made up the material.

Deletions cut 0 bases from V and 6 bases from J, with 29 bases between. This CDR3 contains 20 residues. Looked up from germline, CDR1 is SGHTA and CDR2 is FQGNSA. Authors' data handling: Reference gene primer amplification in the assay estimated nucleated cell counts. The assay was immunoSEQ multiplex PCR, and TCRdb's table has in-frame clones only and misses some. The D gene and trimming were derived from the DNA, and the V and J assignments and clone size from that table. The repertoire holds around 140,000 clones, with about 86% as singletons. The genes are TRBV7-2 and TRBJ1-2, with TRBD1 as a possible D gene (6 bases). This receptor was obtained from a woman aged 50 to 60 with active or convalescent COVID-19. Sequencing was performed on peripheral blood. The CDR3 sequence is CASSLALTDILRTVRHGYTF. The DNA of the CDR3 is TGTGCCAGCAGCTTAGCGCTTACCGATATCCTGAGGACAGTGAGGCATGGCTACACCTTC.